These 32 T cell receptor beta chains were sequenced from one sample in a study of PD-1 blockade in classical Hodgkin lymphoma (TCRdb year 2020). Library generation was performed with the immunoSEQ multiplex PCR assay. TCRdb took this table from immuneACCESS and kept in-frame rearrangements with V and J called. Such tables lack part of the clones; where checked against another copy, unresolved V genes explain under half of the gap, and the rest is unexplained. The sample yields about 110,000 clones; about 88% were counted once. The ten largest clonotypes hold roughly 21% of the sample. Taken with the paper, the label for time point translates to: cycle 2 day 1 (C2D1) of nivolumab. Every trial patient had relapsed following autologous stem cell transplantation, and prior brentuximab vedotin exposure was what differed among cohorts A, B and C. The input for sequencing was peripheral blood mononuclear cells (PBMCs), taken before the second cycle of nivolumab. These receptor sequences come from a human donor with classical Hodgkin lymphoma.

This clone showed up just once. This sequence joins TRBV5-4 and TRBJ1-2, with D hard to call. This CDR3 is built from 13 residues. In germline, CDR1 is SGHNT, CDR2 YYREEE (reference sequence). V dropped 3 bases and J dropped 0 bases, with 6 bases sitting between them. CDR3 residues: CASSSQPNYGYTF. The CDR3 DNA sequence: TGTGCCAGCAGCTCCCAGCCTAACTATGGCTACACCTTC.

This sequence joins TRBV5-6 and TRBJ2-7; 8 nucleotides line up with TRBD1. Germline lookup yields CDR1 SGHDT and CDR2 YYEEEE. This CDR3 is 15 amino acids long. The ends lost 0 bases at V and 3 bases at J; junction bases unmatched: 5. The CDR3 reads CASSLGTGSGYEQYF. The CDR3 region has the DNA TGTGCCAGCAGCTTGGGGACAGGGAGCGGCTACGAGCAGTACTTC.

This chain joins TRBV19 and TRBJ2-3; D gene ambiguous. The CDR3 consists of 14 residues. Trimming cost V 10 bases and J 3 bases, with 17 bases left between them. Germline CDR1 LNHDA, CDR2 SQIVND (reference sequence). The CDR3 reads CATTGPEATDTQYF. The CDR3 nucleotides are TGTGCCACCACTGGGCCGGAAGCTACAGATACGCAGTATTTT.

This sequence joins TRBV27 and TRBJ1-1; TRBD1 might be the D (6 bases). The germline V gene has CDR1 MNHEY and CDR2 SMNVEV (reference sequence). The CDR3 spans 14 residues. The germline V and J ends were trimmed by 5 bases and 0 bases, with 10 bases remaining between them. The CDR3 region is CASSQGHLNTEAFF. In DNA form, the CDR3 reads TGTGCCAGCAGTCAGGGACACCTGAACACTGAAGCTTTCTTT.

The CDR3 here is CASSQDGAGMRTGELFF. The CDR3 DNA is TGCGCCAGCAGCCAAGACGGAGCGGGAATGAGGACCGGGGAGCTGTTTTTT. The V call is TRBV4-3, the J call TRBJ2-2; 7 bases match TRBD2. V was pared by 0 bases and J by 5 bases, with 9 bases of the junction left unmatched. This CDR3 is built from 17 residues. CDR1 is LGHNA, CDR2 YSLEER, per germline.

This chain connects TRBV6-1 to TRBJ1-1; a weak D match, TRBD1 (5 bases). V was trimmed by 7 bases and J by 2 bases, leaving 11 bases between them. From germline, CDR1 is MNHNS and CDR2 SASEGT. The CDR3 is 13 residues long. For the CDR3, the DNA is TGTGCCAGCAAGGCCGACAGAAACACTGAAGCTTTCTTT. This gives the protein CASKADRNTEAFF.

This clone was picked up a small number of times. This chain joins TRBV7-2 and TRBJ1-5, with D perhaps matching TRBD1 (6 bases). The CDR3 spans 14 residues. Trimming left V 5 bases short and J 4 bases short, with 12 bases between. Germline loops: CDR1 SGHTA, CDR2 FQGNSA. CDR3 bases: TGTGCCAGCAGCACCACAGGGAGTAATCAGCCCCAGCATTTT. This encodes CASSTTGSNQPQHF.

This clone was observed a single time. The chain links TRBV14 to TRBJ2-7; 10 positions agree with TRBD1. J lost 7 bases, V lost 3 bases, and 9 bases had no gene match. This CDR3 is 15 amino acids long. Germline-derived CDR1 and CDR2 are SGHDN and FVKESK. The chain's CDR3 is CASSQRQGAKGEQYF. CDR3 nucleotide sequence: TGTGCCAGCAGCCAGAGACAGGGGGCCAAGGGAGAGCAGTACTTC.

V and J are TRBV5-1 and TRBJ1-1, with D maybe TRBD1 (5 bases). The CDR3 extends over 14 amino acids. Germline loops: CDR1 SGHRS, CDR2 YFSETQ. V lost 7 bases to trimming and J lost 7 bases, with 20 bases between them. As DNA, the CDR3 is TGCGCCAGCCACCTTGGCGGGGGAGAGGGTGAAGCTTTCTTT. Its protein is CASHLGGGEGEAFF.

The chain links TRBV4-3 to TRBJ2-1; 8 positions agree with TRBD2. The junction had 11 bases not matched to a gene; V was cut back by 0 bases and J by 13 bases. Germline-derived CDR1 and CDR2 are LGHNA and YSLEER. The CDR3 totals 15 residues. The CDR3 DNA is TGCGCCAGCAGCCAAGAAAGAATCCAAGGGACTAGTCAGTTCTTC. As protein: CASSQERIQGTSQFF.

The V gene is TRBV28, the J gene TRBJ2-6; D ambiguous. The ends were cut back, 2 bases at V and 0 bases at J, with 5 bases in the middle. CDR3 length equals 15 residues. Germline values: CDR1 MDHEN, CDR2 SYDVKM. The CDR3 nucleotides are TGTGCCAGCAGTTTAGCCTCCTCTGGGGCCAACGTCCTGACTTTC. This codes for CASSLASSGANVLTF.

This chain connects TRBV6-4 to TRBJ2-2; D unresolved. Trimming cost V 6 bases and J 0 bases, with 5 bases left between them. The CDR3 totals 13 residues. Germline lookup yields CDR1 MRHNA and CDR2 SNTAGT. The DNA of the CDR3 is TGTGCCAGCAGGGATGCGAACACCGGGGAGCTGTTTTTT. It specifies CASRDANTGELFF.

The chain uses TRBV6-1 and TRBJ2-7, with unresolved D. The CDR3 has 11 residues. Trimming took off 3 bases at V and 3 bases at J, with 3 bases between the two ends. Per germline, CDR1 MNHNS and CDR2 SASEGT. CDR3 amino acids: CASSDGYEQYF. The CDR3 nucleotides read TGTGCCAGCAGTGACGGCTACGAGCAGTACTTC.

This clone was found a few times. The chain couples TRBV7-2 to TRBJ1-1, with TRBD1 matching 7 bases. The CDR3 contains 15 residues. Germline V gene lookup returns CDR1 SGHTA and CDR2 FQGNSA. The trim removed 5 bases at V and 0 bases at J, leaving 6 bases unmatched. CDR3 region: CASSPTGQLNTEAFF. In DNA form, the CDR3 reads TGTGCCAGCAGCCCGACGGGACAGTTGAACACTGAAGCTTTCTTT.

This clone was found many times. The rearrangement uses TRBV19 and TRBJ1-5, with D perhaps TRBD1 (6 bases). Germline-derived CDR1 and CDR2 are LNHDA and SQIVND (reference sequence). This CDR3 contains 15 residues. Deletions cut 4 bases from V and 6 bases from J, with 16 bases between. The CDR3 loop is CASSTTGYVGQPQHF. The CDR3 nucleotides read TGTGCCAGTAGTACCACAGGGTACGTTGGTCAGCCCCAGCATTTT.

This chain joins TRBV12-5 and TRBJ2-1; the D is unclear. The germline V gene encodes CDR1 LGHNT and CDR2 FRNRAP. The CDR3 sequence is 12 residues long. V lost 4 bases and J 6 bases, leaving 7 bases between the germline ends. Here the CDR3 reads CASGSAGNEQFF. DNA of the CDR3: TGTGCTAGTGGTTCTGCTGGCAATGAGCAGTTCTTC.

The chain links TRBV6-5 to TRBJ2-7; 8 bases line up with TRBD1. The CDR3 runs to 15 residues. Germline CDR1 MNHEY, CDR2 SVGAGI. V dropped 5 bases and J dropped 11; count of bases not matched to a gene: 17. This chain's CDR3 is CASSHLTLGQGEEYF. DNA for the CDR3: TGTGCCAGCAGTCACCTTACTTTAGGACAGGGAGAGGAGTACTTC.

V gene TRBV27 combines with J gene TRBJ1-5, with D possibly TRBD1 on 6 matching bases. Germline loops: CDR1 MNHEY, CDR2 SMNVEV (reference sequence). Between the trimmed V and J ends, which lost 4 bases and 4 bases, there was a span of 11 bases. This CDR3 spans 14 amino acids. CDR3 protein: CASSSQGGNQPQHF. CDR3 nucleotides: TGTGCCAGCAGTTCACAGGGTGGGAATCAGCCCCAGCATTTT.

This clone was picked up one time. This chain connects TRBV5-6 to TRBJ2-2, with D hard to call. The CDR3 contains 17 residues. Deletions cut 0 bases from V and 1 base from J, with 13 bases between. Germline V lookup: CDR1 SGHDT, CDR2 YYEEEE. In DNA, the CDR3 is TGTGCCAGCAGCTTGGACTACACGAGTAGGAACACCGGGGAGCTGTTTTTT. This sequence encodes CASSLDYTSRNTGELFF.

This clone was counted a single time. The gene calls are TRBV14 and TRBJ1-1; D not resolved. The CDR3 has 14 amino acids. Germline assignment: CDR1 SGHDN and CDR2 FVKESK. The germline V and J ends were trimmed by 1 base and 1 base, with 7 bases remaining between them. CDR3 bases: TGTGCCAGCAGCCAAGGGTGGTGGAACACTGAAGCTTTCTTT. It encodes CASSQGWWNTEAFF.

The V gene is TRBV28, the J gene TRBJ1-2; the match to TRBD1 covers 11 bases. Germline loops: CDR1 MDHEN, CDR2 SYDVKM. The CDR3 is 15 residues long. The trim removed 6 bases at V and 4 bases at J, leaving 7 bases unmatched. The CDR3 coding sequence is TGTGCCAGCAGCACCCAGGGGACAGGGGGCTATGGCTACACCTTC. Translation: CASSTQGTGGYGYTF.

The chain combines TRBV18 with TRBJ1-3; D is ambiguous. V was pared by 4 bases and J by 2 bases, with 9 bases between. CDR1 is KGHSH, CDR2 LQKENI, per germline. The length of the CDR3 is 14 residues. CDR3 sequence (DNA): TGTGCCAGCTCACAACGCCAGGCTGGAAACACCATATATTTT. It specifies CASSQRQAGNTIYF.

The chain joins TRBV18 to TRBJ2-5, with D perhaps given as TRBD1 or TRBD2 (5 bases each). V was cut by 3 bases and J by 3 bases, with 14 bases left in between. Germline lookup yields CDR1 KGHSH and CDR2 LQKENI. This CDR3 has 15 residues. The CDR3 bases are TGTGCCAGCTCACCGTGGGACCCCTCGGAAGAGACCCAGTACTTC. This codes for CASSPWDPSEETQYF. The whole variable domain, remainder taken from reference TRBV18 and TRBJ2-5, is NAGVMQNPRHLVRRRGQEARLRCSPMKGHSHVYWYRQLPEEGLKFMVYLQKENIIDESGMPKERFSAEFPKEGPSILRIQQVVRGDSAAYFCASSPWDPSEETQYFGPGTRLLVL.

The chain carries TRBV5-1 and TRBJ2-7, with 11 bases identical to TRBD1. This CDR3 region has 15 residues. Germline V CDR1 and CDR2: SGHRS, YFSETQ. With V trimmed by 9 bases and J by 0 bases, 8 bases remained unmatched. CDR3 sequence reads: CATGEGTGGSYEQYF. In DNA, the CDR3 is TGCGCCACAGGGGAGGGGACAGGGGGCTCCTACGAGCAGTACTTC.

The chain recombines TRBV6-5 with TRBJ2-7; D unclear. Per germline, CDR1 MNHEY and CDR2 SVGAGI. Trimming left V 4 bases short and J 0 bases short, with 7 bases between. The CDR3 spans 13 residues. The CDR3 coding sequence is TGTGCCAGCAGTTCGTCCCTCTCCTACGAGCAGTACTTC. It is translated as CASSSSLSYEQYF.

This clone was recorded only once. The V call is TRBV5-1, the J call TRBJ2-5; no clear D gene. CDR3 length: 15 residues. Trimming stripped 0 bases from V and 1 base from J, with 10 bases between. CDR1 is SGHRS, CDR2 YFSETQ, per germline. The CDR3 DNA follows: TGCGCCAGCAGCTTGGGACGGACCTTCCAAGAGACCCAGTACTTC. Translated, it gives CASSLGRTFQETQYF. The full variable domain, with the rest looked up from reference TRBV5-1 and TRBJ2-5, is KAGVTQTPRYLIKTRGQQVTLSCSPISGHRSVSWYQQTPGQGLQFLFEYFSETQRNKGNFPGRFSGRQFSNSRSEMNVSTLELGDSALYLCASSLGRTFQETQYFGPGTRLLVL.

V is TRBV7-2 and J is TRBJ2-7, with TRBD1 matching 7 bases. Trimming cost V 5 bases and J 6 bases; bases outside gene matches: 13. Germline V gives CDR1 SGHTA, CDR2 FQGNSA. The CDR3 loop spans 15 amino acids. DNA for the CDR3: TGTGCCAGCAGCCCCGACAGGGTTCCCTCTTCCGAGCAGTACTTC. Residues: CASSPDRVPSSEQYF.

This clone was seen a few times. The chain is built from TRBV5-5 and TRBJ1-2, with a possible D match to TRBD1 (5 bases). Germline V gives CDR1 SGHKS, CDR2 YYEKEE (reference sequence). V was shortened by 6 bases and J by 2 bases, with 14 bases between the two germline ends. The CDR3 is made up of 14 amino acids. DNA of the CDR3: TGTGCCAGCAAGTCCGGGACGGAGAACTATGGCTACACCTTC. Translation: CASKSGTENYGYTF.

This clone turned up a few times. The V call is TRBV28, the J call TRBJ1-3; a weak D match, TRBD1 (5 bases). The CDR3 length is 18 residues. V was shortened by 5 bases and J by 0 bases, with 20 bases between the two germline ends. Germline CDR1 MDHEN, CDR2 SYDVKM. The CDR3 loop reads CASSLSKSNRFSGNTIYF. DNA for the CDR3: TGTGCCAGCAGTCTATCTAAAAGCAACAGGTTCTCTGGAAACACCATATATTTT. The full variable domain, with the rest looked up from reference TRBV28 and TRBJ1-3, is DVKVTQSSRYLVKRTGEKVFLECVQDMDHENMFWYRQDPGLGLRLIYFSYDVKMKEKGDIPEGYSVSREKKERFSLILESASTNQTSMYLCASSLSKSNRFSGNTIYFGEGSWLTVV.

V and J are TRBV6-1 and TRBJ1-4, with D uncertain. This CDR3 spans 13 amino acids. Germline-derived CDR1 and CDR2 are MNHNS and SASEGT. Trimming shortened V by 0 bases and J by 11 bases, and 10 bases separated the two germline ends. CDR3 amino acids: CASSEALRAKLFF. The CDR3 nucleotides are TGTGCCAGCAGTGAAGCGCTTCGTGCCAAACTGTTTTTT.

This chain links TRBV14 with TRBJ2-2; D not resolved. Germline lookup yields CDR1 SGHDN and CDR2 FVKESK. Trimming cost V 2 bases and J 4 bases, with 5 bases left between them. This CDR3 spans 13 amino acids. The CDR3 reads CASSQLGTGELFF. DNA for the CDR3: TGTGCCAGCAGCCAATTGGGCACCGGGGAGCTGTTTTTT.

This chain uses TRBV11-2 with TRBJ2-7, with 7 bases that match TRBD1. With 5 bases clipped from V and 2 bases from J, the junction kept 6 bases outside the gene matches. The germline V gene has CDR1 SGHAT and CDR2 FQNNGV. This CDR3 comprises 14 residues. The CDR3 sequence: CASSPGTVTYEQYF. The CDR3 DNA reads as TGTGCCAGCAGCCCTGGGACAGTGACCTACGAGCAGTACTTC.